A selection of T cell receptor beta chains follows, all from one sample in a study of T cell repertoires in cytomegalovirus infection. TCRdb reprocessed the reads via MiXCR and lists one record per CDR3 protein. Seen here are approximately 1,000,000 distinct CDR3 sequences, approximately 30% observed once, and the top ten hold around an eighth. These receptors' antigens are unknown. The specimen was cultured CD8+ T cells from PBMCs, collected from culture after CMV antigen stimulation. These receptors were collected from a human donor in good health (CMV status not recorded). Some clones in this sample may be carry-over from other donors' samples. The CDR3 runs from the conserved cysteine through the conserved F or W. A D gene is named only where the DNA matches it firmly. Size values are once, few and many counts, or a class for expanded clones, and some rows have none.

size	D	V	J	CDR3	DNA
few	TRBD2	TRBV2	TRBJ2-1	CASSEGAGGRNEQFF	TGTGCCAGCAGTGAAGGAGCGGGGGGGCGCAATGAGCAGTTCTTC
few	NA	TRBV28	TRBJ2-2	CATVTGEKNTGELFF	TGTGCCACCGTGACGGGAGAAAAAAACACCGGGGAGCTGTTTTTT
NA	NA	TRBV7-9	TRBJ2-5	CASSLKKETQYF	TGTGCCAGCAGCTTAAAAAAAGAGACCCAGTACTTC
NA	NA	TRBV6-1	TRBJ2-3	CASSEVPVTDTQYF	TGTGCCAGCAGTGAAGTCCCGGTCACAGATACGCAGTATTTT
NA	NA	TRBV4-1	TRBJ2-7	CASSQVGGLTYEQYF	TGCGCCAGCAGCCAAGTCGGCGGTCTGACCTACGAGCAGTACTTC
many	NA	TRBV12-3/TRBV12-4	TRBJ1-1	CASSFLGSEAFF	TGTGCCAGCAGTTTTTTGGGGTCTGAAGCTTTCTTT
NA	TRBD1	TRBV18	TRBJ2-5	CASSHRDRPPETQYF	TGTGCCAGCTCGCACCGGGACAGACCGCCGGAGACCCAGTACTTC
NA	NA	TRBV11-3	TRBJ2-5	CASSPGDRLQETQYF	TGTGCCAGCAGCCCGGGGGACAGACTGCAAGAGACCCAGTACTTC
NA	NA	TRBV10-3	TRBJ1-2	CAISESWGQGEGYTF	TGTGCCATCAGTGAGAGCTGGGGGCAAGGAGAAGGCTACACCTTC
once	NA	TRBV28	TRBJ2-1	CANSLRKRNEQFF	TGTGCCAACAGTTTAAGGAAGAGGAATGAGCAGTTCTTC
NA	TRBD1	TRBV6-6	TRBJ2-1	CASSSDRVHEQFF	TGTGCCAGCAGCTCCGACAGGGTGCATGAGCAGTTCTTC
few	TRBD1	TRBV6-8	TRBJ1-2	CASSSNTGGGVNYGYTF	TGTGCCAGCAGTTCCAATACAGGGGGCGGTGTGAACTATGGCTACACCTTC
NA	NA	TRBV12-3/TRBV12-4	TRBJ1-2	CASSQVRARSGYTF	TGTGCCAGCAGTCAGGTGCGGGCCAGGAGTGGCTACACCTTC
NA	NA	TRBV9	TRBJ1-1	CASSVDEGNTEAFF	TGTGCCAGCAGCGTAGATGAAGGGAACACTGAAGCTTTCTTT
few	NA	TRBV6-6	TRBJ2-3	CASSPTLTDYTDTQYF	TGTGCCAGCAGCCCCACCCTGACAGACTACACAGATACGCAGTATTTT
many	NA	TRBV7-2	TRBJ2-3	CASSLVLGRTDTQYF	TGTGCCAGCAGCTTAGTTCTCGGGCGCACAGATACGCAGTATTTT
few	TRBD2	TRBV7-9	TRBJ2-5	CASSTSSGGTYQETQYF	TGTGCCAGCAGCACGTCTAGCGGGGGGACGTACCAAGAGACCCAGTACTTC
few	TRBD1	TRBV4-1	TRBJ2-7	CASSQWAGGNEQYF	TGCGCCAGCAGCCAGTGGGCAGGGGGCAACGAGCAGTACTTC
few	NA	TRBV20-1	TRBJ1-2	CSARAQGTNYGYTF	TGCAGTGCTAGAGCTCAGGGAACAAACTATGGCTACACCTTC
NA	NA	TRBV2	TRBJ2-5	CVSSDGGQKETQYF	TGTGTCAGCAGTGATGGAGGACAGAAAGAGACCCAGTACTTC
NA	TRBD2	TRBV12-3/TRBV12-4	TRBJ2-4	CASRNSGGAKNIQYF	TGTGCCAGCAGGAATAGCGGGGGGGCCAAAAACATTCAGTACTTC
few	NA	TRBV19	TRBJ1-5	CASSISASYENQPQHF	TGTGCCAGTAGTATATCGGCCAGCTATGAGAATCAGCCCCAGCATTTT
NA	NA	TRBV27	TRBJ2-1	CASSSPGGQFF	TGTGCCAGCAGTTCCCCGGGCGGGCAGTTCTTC
many	TRBD1	TRBV9	TRBJ2-5	CASSVEDRSWETQYF	TGTGCCAGCAGCGTAGAGGACAGGTCGTGGGAGACCCAGTACTTC
few	NA	TRBV6-6	TRBJ1-5	CASSYFRHFNQPQHF	TGTGCCAGCAGTTACTTCCGACATTTCAATCAGCCCCAGCATTTT
few	TRBD1	TRBV4-1	TRBJ1-1	CASRAGGMNTEAFF	TGTGCCAGCAGAGCAGGGGGGATGAACACTGAAGCTTTCTTT
NA	NA	TRBV7-2	TRBJ2-7	CANSLAYEQYF	TGTGCCAACAGCTTAGCGTACGAGCAGTACTTC
NA	NA	TRBV5-4	TRBJ1-2	CASSPSEGTNYGYTF	TGTGCCAGCAGCCCCTCGGAGGGGACTAACTATGGCTACACCTTC
NA	NA	TRBV27	TRBJ2-1	CASSLGGGPANEQFF	TGTGCCAGCAGTTTAGGCGGGGGCCCCGCGAATGAGCAGTTCTTC
few	NA	TRBV6-1	TRBJ1-6	CASSERDPTSPLHF	TGTGCCAGCAGTGAGAGGGATCCTACCTCACCCCTCCACTTT
few	TRBD1	TRBV24-1	TRBJ2-1	CATSDLETGNEQFF	TGTGCCACCAGTGATCTGGAGACAGGGAATGAGCAGTTCTTC
few	NA	TRBV6-2/TRBV6-3	TRBJ2-5	CASILALTETQYF	TGTGCCAGCATCCTAGCGTTAACGGAGACCCAGTACTTC
NA	NA	TRBV7-9	TRBJ2-1	CAGERRGGKGPYNEQFF	TGTGCCGGCGAGCGGAGGGGGGGGAAAGGGCCCTACAATGAGCAGTTCTTC
many	TRBD1	TRBV7-6	TRBJ1-1	CASSRTGSSDTEAFF	TGTGCCAGCAGCCGGACAGGGTCGAGCGACACTGAAGCTTTCTTT
NA	NA	TRBV15	TRBJ2-2	CATSRETGEVFF	TGTGCCACCAGCAGAGAAACAGGGGAGGTGTTTTTT
NA	TRBD1	TRBV20-1	TRBJ2-1	CSARDLDRGYNEQFF	TGCAGTGCTAGAGATCTTGACAGGGGATACAATGAGCAGTTCTTC
many	TRBD2	TRBV4-2	TRBJ2-1	CASSQDLAGGLTEQFF	TGTGCCAGCAGCCAAGATCTAGCGGGGGGCCTTACAGAGCAGTTCTTC
NA	TRBD1	TRBV13	TRBJ2-7	CASSSTGEWSYEQYF	TGTGCCAGCAGCTCTACAGGGGAGTGGAGCTACGAGCAGTACTTC
NA	NA	TRBV24-1	TRBJ1-2	CATSDLVSDGIYGYTF	TGTGCCACCAGTGATTTAGTCAGCGACGGGATCTATGGCTACACCTTC
NA	TRBD1	TRBV5-1	TRBJ2-7	CASSWRGQGLNEQYF	TGCGCCAGCAGCTGGCGGGGACAGGGTCTCAACGAGCAGTACTTC
many	NA	TRBV11-2	TRBJ1-1	CASSLTRGTLTEAFF	TGTGCCAGCAGCTTAACGAGAGGGACTCTCACTGAAGCTTTCTTT
NA	NA	TRBV28	TRBJ2-5	CASSFPSSGTRQPETQYF	TGTGCCAGCAGTTTCCCCTCATCCGGGACCAGGCAACCGGAGACCCAGTACTTC
NA	NA	TRBV12-5	TRBJ1-1	CASGFENSGGSIGGNTEAFF	TGTGCTAGTGGTTTTGAAAATAGCGGGGGTTCCATAGGGGGGAACACTGAAGCTTTCTTT
NA	NA	TRBV11-2	TRBJ1-1	CASSLVGVLDTEAFF	TGTGCCAGCAGCTTAGTTGGGGTCCTGGACACTGAAGCTTTCTTT
NA	NA	TRBV5-1	TRBJ2-5	CASSSRPGIQETQYF	TGCGCCAGCAGCTCACGGCCGGGGATCCAAGAGACCCAGTACTTC